Listed below are T cell receptor beta chains from one sample, sequenced in a study of shared clonotypes between healthy human individuals. Assay used: immunoSEQ multiplex PCR; TCRdb lists only in-frame clones, some missing. This table holds about 700,000 clones, about 90% found once. Sequencing used naive CD8+ T cells sorted from blood. The receptors come from a young man in good health. CDR3s include the opening cysteine and the closing phenylalanine or tryptophan. The D gene is left open where the match is weak. Not every row has a clone size; where given, it reads once, few, many or a size class.

d_gene	v_gene	j_gene	abundance	len	CDR3aa	CDR3nt
TRBD1	TRBV15	TRBJ1-5	.	14	CATSGRTGDQPQHF	TGTGCCACCAGCGGACGGACAGGGGACCAGCCCCAGCATTTT
.	TRBV7-8	TRBJ2-1	.	11	CASSYSNEQFF	TGTGCCAGCAGCTACAGCAATGAGCAGTTCTTC
.	TRBV11-2	TRBJ1-2	.	15	CASSLEWEGVYGYTF	TGTGCCAGCAGCTTAGAGTGGGAAGGCGTCTATGGCTACACCTTC
.	TRBV25-1	TRBJ1-2	.	11	CASSDGYGYTF	TGTGCCAGCAGTGACGGCTATGGCTACACCTTC
TRBD1	TRBV28	TRBJ1-2	.	17	CASRGRDRMGVTYGYTF	TGTGCCAGCAGGGGTCGGGACAGGATGGGAGTGACCTATGGCTACACCTTC
TRBD1	TRBV5-1	TRBJ1-1	once	17	CASSLGIRGDRATEAFF	TGCGCCAGCAGCTTGGGTATCAGGGGCGACAGGGCCACTGAAGCTTTCTTT
.	TRBV10-3	TRBJ1-1	.	12	CAIRAVSTEAFF	TGTGCCATCAGGGCGGTGTCCACTGAAGCTTTCTTT
TRBD1	TRBV7-9	TRBJ2-7	.	18	CASSLIGLGTGRTYEQYF	TGTGCCAGCAGCTTAATAGGGTTGGGGACAGGGCGTACCTACGAGCAGTACTTC
TRBD1	TRBV10-3	TRBJ2-3	.	16	CAIRDSQGGRTDTQYF	TGTGCCATCAGGGACTCACAGGGGGGAAGAACAGATACGCAGTATTTT
TRBD1	TRBV11-2	TRBJ2-7	.	12	CASSSGQFEQYF	TGTGCCAGCAGCTCGGGACAGTTCGAGCAGTACTTC
.	TRBV5-1	TRBJ1-1	.	14	CASTPGQGNTEAFF	TGCGCCAGCACCCCCGGGCAGGGGAACACTGAAGCTTTCTTT
.	TRBV2	TRBJ2-3	.	12	CASRLMADTQYF	TGTGCCAGCAGGTTGATGGCAGATACGCAGTATTTT
TRBD2	TRBV19	TRBJ2-1	.	14	CASTPGLAYNEQFF	TGTGCCAGTACCCCGGGACTAGCATACAATGAGCAGTTCTTC
.	TRBV5-1	TRBJ2-7	.	14	CASSLAERTYEQYF	TGCGCCAGCAGCTTGGCCGAGAGAACCTACGAGCAGTACTTC
.	TRBV9	TRBJ1-1	.	16	CASSVGGGGLNTEAFF	TGTGCCAGCAGCGTAGGAGGAGGAGGTCTGAACACTGAAGCTTTCTTT
.	TRBV5-1	TRBJ1-1	once	14	CASRHRNRVTEAFF	TGCGCCAGCAGACACCGTAACAGGGTAACTGAAGCTTTCTTT
.	TRBV14	TRBJ2-6	once	18	CASSQDAAGESGANVLTF	TGTGCCAGCAGCCAAGACGCAGCTGGGGAATCTGGGGCCAACGTCCTGACTTTC
.	TRBV7-9	TRBJ2-1	.	15	CASSPRQSSYNEQFF	TGTGCCAGCAGCCCAAGACAGAGCTCCTACAATGAGCAGTTCTTC
.	TRBV9	TRBJ2-3	.	14	CASSAPGGADTQYF	TGTGCCAGCAGCGCCCCAGGGGGGGCAGATACGCAGTATTTT
.	TRBV13	TRBJ1-2	once	13	CASSLRGAHGYTF	TGTGCCAGCAGCTTAAGAGGGGCACACGGCTACACCTTC
TRBD1	TRBV11-2	TRBJ2-5	once	14	CASSPGQVTETQYF	TGTGCCAGCAGCCCCGGACAGGTTACGGAGACCCAGTACTTC
.	TRBV6-6	TRBJ2-5	.	14	CASSPTIASETQYF	TGTGCCAGCAGCCCCACGATAGCGTCAGAGACCCAGTACTTC
TRBD1	TRBV7-9	TRBJ2-1	.	15	CASRFTGGYYNEQFF	TGTGCCAGCAGGTTCACAGGGGGCTACTACAATGAGCAGTTCTTC
.	TRBV6-1	TRBJ2-1	.	15	CASTGTIYSYNEQFF	TGTGCCAGCACGGGCACGATCTACTCCTACAATGAGCAGTTCTTC
.	TRBV5-4	TRBJ2-3	.	15	CASSLVGDPTDTQYF	TGTGCCAGCAGCTTGGTTGGAGACCCCACAGATACGCAGTATTTT
.	TRBV29-1	TRBJ2-3	.	14	CSVEYGTRTDTQYF	TGCAGCGTTGAGTACGGCACCCGCACAGATACGCAGTATTTT
.	TRBV5-4	TRBJ2-2	.	12	CASSLVAGELFF	TGTGCCAGCAGCTTGGTGGCCGGGGAGCTGTTTTTT
.	TRBV27	TRBJ2-1	.	15	CASSSGQTSYNEQFF	TGTGCCAGCAGTTCGGGACAAACTTCCTACAATGAGCAGTTCTTC
.	TRBV11-2	TRBJ2-7	.	14	CASSQTEISYEQYF	TGTGCCAGCAGCCAAACCGAGATCTCCTACGAGCAGTACTTC
.	TRBV7-8	TRBJ2-7	.	13	CASSQQGSYEQYF	TGTGCCAGCAGCCAACAGGGATCCTACGAGCAGTACTTC
TRBD1	TRBV18	TRBJ2-3	.	16	CASSLDRGGSTDTQYF	TGTGCCAGCTCACTGGACAGGGGCGGATCCACAGATACGCAGTATTTT
.	TRBV18	TRBJ2-2	.	15	CASSPEQGYTGELFF	TGTGCCAGCTCACCCGAGCAGGGATACACCGGAGAGCTGTTTTTT
TRBD1	TRBV18	TRBJ1-2	.	17	CASSPRPGQEEVYGYTF	TGTGCCAGCTCACCTAGGCCGGGACAGGAAGAAGTCTATGGCTACACCTTC
TRBD2	TRBV14	TRBJ2-7	once	17	CASSQGWLADKAYEQYF	TGTGCCAGCAGCCAAGGTTGGCTAGCGGACAAAGCCTACGAGCAGTACTTC
TRBD1	TRBV7-9	TRBJ2-6	once	17	CASSSTDRVAGANVLTF	TGTGCCAGCAGCTCGACGGACAGGGTAGCTGGGGCCAACGTCCTGACTTTC
.	TRBV7-2	TRBJ2-7	.	14	CASSLSAGNYEQYF	TGTGCCAGCAGCTTAAGTGCCGGTAACTACGAGCAGTACTTC
.	TRBV4-1	TRBJ2-1	.	15	CASSQESVGEGEQFF	TGCGCCAGCAGCCAAGAATCGGTGGGAGAAGGTGAGCAGTTCTTC
.	TRBV4-3	TRBJ2-1	.	16	CASSQDTISLDNEQFF	TGCGCCAGCAGCCAAGATACGATTAGCCTGGACAATGAGCAGTTCTTC
.	TRBV13	TRBJ1-2	.	13	CASSLGQGRGNTF	TGTGCCAGCAGCTTAGGGCAGGGGAGGGGAAACACCTTC
.	TRBV27	TRBJ1-5	once	14	CASSLGRRNQPQHF	TGTGCCAGCAGTTTAGGTCGGAGGAATCAGCCCCAGCATTTT
.	TRBV5-1	TRBJ1-3	once	15	CASSPWDASGNTIYF	TGCGCCAGCAGCCCGTGGGATGCTTCTGGAAACACCATATATTTT
.	TRBV6-4	TRBJ1-5	.	15	CASKRLHIGNQPQHF	TGTGCCAGCAAGCGTTTACATATTGGCAATCAGCCCCAGCATTTT
.	TRBV11-3	TRBJ2-2	once	15	CASSQSRALSGELFF	TGTGCCAGCAGCCAGTCCAGGGCGTTATCCGGGGAGCTGTTTTTT
TRBD2	TRBV4-3	TRBJ2-3	.	16	CASSQRSGTSADTQYF	TGCGCCAGCAGCCAGCGATCCGGGACTAGCGCAGATACGCAGTATTTT
.	TRBV16	TRBJ1-4	.	18	CASSPKLPSGALGEKLFF	TGTGCCAGCAGCCCGAAACTTCCTTCAGGGGCTTTAGGTGAAAAACTGTTTTTT
TRBD1	TRBV19	TRBJ2-7	few	14	CASSITGGTYEQYF	TGTGCCAGTAGTATTACAGGGGGTACCTACGAGCAGTACTTC
TRBD2	TRBV5-6	TRBJ2-7	.	14	CASSEGLAVYEQYF	TGTGCCAGCAGCGAAGGACTAGCGGTTTACGAGCAGTACTTC
TRBD2	TRBV6-1	TRBJ2-3	.	15	CASSEGSGSTDTQYF	TGTGCCAGCAGTGAGGGTAGCGGGAGCACAGATACGCAGTATTTT
.	TRBV7-9	TRBJ2-3	once	16	CASSPRPGFGTDTQYF	TGTGCCAGCAGCCCACGCCCAGGGTTCGGCACAGATACGCAGTATTTT